The rows below give T cell receptor beta chains drawn from one sample of a study of identical twins. TCRdb ran MiXCR on the 5' RACE reads and lists one entry per CDR3 protein. The table includes approximately 1.8 million distinct CDR3 sequences, under 35% detected once. The specimen sequenced was cord blood. These receptors were taken from a newborn girl in good health. Both conserved end residues are part of each CDR3. D genes are given only for firm matches. Clone size, where shown, is once, few, many, or a class for clones that have expanded.

TRBJ1-5,TRBV13,NA,TRBD1,CASSRRTGILGQPQHF,TGTGCCAGCAGCAGACGGACAGGGATCTTAGGTCAGCCCCAGCATTTT
TRBJ2-3,TRBV12-3/TRBV12-4,NA,TRBD2,CASCLLAVSSDTQYF,TGTGCCAGCTGTCTACTAGCGGTCTCATCAGATACGCAGTATTTT
TRBJ2-7,TRBV6-5,NA,TRBD1,CASRHEGTGSHEQYF,TGTGCCAGCAGACACGAAGGGACAGGGAGTCATGAGCAGTACTTC
TRBJ2-2,TRBV6-5,NA,NA,CASSFRQAGELFF,TGTGCCAGCAGCTTCCGACAGGCCGGGGAGCTGTTTTTT
TRBJ1-2,TRBV3-1,NA,TRBD1,CASSPNRGNYGYTF,TGTGCCAGCAGCCCCAACAGGGGGAACTATGGCTACACCTTC
TRBJ2-3,TRBV20-1,NA,TRBD2,CSALGDGLAATDTQYF,TGCAGTGCCCTAGGAGACGGGCTAGCGGCCACAGATACGCAGTATTTT
TRBJ2-2,TRBV5-1,few,NA,CASSFKSTGELFF,TGCGCCAGCAGCTTTAAGAGCACCGGGGAGCTGTTTTTT
TRBJ1-1,TRBV6-5,many,NA,CASSMGDLNTEAFF,TGTGCCAGCAGCATGGGGGACCTAAACACTGAAGCTTTCTTT
TRBJ2-7,TRBV28,NA,NA,CASSFLDTPYEQYF,TGTGCCAGCAGTTTTCTGGACACCCCCTACGAGCAGTACTTC
TRBJ2-7,TRBV2,few,NA,CASSQVEGGIYEQYF,TGTGCCAGCAGCCAAGTGGAGGGGGGAATCTACGAGCAGTACTTC
TRBJ1-4,TRBV7-2,NA,NA,CASSLAFGQSNEKLFF,TGTGCCAGCAGCTTGGCCTTTGGACAGTCTAATGAAAAACTGTTTTTT
TRBJ2-1,TRBV2,NA,NA,CASSERWGARQFF,TGTGCCAGCAGTGAAAGGTGGGGGGCTAGGCAGTTCTTC
TRBJ2-7,TRBV20-1,NA,TRBD2,CSARRPTSGGSYEQYF,TGCAGTGCTAGGCGCCCCACTAGCGGGGGGTCCTACGAGCAGTACTTC
TRBJ2-3,TRBV29-1,few,TRBD2,CSVGAGTSRVWTDTQYF,TGCAGCGTTGGGGCGGGGACTAGCAGAGTATGGACAGATACGCAGTATTTT
TRBJ2-3,TRBV27,few,NA,CASSPGTPDYGQYF,TGTGCCAGCAGCCCCGGGACGCCGGATTATGGGCAGTATTTT